These 16 T cell receptor beta chains were all obtained from the same sample, sequenced in a study of T cell changes during pregnancy in multiple sclerosis. Sequenced by immunoSEQ multiplex PCR; TCRdb stores in-frame clones only, minus some. The sample includes more than 80,000 clones, 90% to 95% of them seen just once. Here the sequenced sample was peripheral blood, taken in the second trimester of pregnancy. The origin of the receptors is a female donor with multiple sclerosis, enrolled in a pregnancy study.

The CDR3 bases are TGTGCCAGCTCACCAGATCAGGGGAGAGGCACTGAAGCTTTCTTT. Amino acids: CASSPDQGRGTEAFF. The rearrangement joins TRBV18 to TRBJ1-1, with D perhaps matching TRBD1 (6 bases). Germline loops: CDR1 KGHSH, CDR2 LQKENI. This CDR3 contains 15 residues. Trimming shortened V by 2 bases and J by 4 bases, and 14 bases separated the two germline ends.

The rearrangement joins TRBV9 to TRBJ1-1; TRBD1 agrees at 8 bases. From germline, CDR1 is SGDLS and CDR2 YYNGEE. This CDR3 comprises 16 residues. V lost 2 bases and J lost 4; bases outside the gene matches: 10. The CDR3 region is CASSVHPGQAGTEAFF. The CDR3 coding sequence is TGTGCCAGCAGCGTCCACCCGGGACAGGCGGGCACTGAAGCTTTCTTT.

The rearrangement uses TRBV2 and TRBJ1-2; 7 nucleotides align to TRBD1. Germline V gene sequence: CDR1 SNHLY, CDR2 FYNNEI. The CDR3 consists of 16 residues. Trimming took 3 bases from V and 4 from J; bases not matched to a gene: 11. The CDR3 DNA reads as TGTGCCAGCAGTGACCACAGGGGTCCTTTTTCCTATGGCTACACCTTC. As protein: CASSDHRGPFSYGYTF. Full variable domain (rest looked up from reference TRBV2 and TRBJ1-2): EPEVTQTPSHQVTQMGQEVILRCVPISNHLYFYWYRQILGQKVEFLVSFYNNEISEKSEIFDDQFSVERPDGSNFTLKIRSTKLEDSAMYFCASSDHRGPFSYGYTFGSGTRLTVV.

The gene calls are TRBV2 and TRBJ2-3, with TRBD2 identical over 7 bases. V gave up 5 bases and J gave up 1 base; unmatched junction bases: 3. This CDR3 region has 14 residues. The V gene's germline CDR1 is SNHLY and CDR2 FYNNEI. CDR3 nucleotide sequence: TGTGCCAGCAGTCGAGCGGGGCGCACAGATACGCAGTATTTT. Protein sequence: CASSRAGRTDTQYF.

This clone showed up just once. V gene TRBV28 combines with J gene TRBJ2-7; 11 nucleotides align to TRBD1. V was clipped by 2 bases and J by 1 base; unmatched bases: 7. Germline values: CDR1 MDHEN, CDR2 SYDVKM. The CDR3 covers 17 residues. The CDR3 loop is CASSLPLGTGGSYEQYF. CDR3 bases: TGTGCCAGCAGTTTACCGTTAGGGACAGGGGGGTCCTACGAGCAGTACTTC.

The chain is built from TRBV29-1 and TRBJ1-2; perhaps TRBD1 as D (5 bases). V dropped 3 bases and J dropped 0 bases, with 8 bases sitting between them. Germline V lookup: CDR1 SQVTM, CDR2 ANQGSEA. This CDR3 region has 13 residues. CDR3 amino acids: CSVDDRSNYGYTF. CDR3 nucleotides: TGCAGCGTTGATGACAGATCTAACTATGGCTACACCTTC.

The chain is built from TRBV7-9 and TRBJ1-1, with D possibly TRBD1 on 5 matching bases. V was trimmed by 0 bases and J by 7 bases, leaving 6 bases between them. This CDR3 is built from 12 residues. Germline V lookup: CDR1 SEHNR, CDR2 FQNEAQ (reference sequence). As DNA, the CDR3 is TGTGCCAGCAGCTTAGCCGGGGGTGAAGCTTTCTTT. Encoded protein: CASSLAGGEAFF.

The gene calls are TRBV9 and TRBJ1-2; TRBD1 matches 9 bases. The V gene end was trimmed by 3 bases and the J gene end by 6 bases; junction bases not matched to a gene: 9. CDR1 SGDLS and CDR2 YYNGEE come from the germline V gene. The CDR3 totals 15 residues. CDR3 nucleotide sequence: TGTGCCAGCAGCGCCGAACAGGGGGCCTTACATGGCTACACCTTC. This sequence encodes CASSAEQGALHGYTF.

J is TRBJ1-4 and V is TRBV5-1, with D hard to call. Germline V gene data show CDR1 as SGHRS and CDR2 as YFSETQ. This CDR3 is built from 14 residues. Trimming took 4 bases from V and 8 from J, leaving 15 bases between them. The CDR3 DNA follows: TGCGCCAGCAGCAAGGCCGGGATCAGCGAAAAACTGTTTTTT. This translates into CASSKAGISEKLFF.

The chain is built from TRBV4-1 and TRBJ1-5; the D gene is possibly TRBD1 (6 bases). This CDR3 has 15 residues. The germline V and J ends were trimmed by 0 bases and 8 bases, with 14 bases remaining between them. The germline gives CDR1 MGHRA, CDR2 YSYEKL. The CDR3 region is CASSQDGTGFEPQHF. DNA for the CDR3: TGCGCCAGCAGCCAAGATGGAACAGGGTTTGAGCCCCAGCATTTT.

This clone occurred once. V is TRBV7-9 and J is TRBJ2-5; 16 nucleotides match TRBD2. This CDR3 comprises 17 residues. Trimming cost V 5 bases and J 2 bases; bases outside gene matches: 5. Germline CDR1 reads SEHNR; CDR2 reads FQNEAQ (reference sequence). Here the CDR3 DNA reads TGTGCCAGCAGCGTGGGGACTAGCGGGAGGGGACAAGAGACCCAGTACTTC. It is translated as CASSVGTSGRGQETQYF. Full variable domain (rest looked up from reference TRBV7-9 and TRBJ2-5): DTGVSQNPRHKITKRGQNVTFRCDPISEHNRLYWYRQTLGQGPEFLTYFQNEAQLEKSRLLSDRFSAERPKGSFSTLEIQRTEQGDSAMYLCASSVGTSGRGQETQYFGPGTRLLVL.

The chain joins TRBV7-3 to TRBJ2-1; tentatively, D is TRBD1 (7 bases). V gave up 2 bases and J gave up 7 bases, with 15 bases separating them. This CDR3 is built from 15 residues. Germline CDR1 and CDR2: SGHTA and FQGTGA. Written as DNA, the CDR3 is TGTGCCAGCAGCTTATCCAGGGGGGCGGGAAATGAGCAGTTCTTC. Its protein is CASSLSRGAGNEQFF.

This chain links TRBV2 with TRBJ2-3; 9 bases map to TRBD2. The CDR3 spans 15 residues. J was trimmed by 5 bases and V by 0 bases; bases with no gene match: 3. Germline CDR1 and CDR2: SNHLY and FYNNEI. CDR3 loop: CASSEAPLAGDTQYF. The CDR3 DNA sequence: TGTGCCAGCAGTGAAGCGCCACTAGCGGGAGATACGCAGTATTTT.

The chain links TRBV27 to TRBJ2-3; 11 positions match TRBD2. The CDR3 is 14 amino acids. With V trimmed by 6 bases and J by 4 bases, 3 bases remained unmatched. The V gene's germline CDR1 is MNHEY and CDR2 SMNVEV (reference sequence). The CDR3 loop is CASRLAGVSDTQYF. DNA for the CDR3: TGTGCCAGCAGACTAGCGGGAGTGTCAGATACGCAGTATTTT.

The sample holds a few counts of this clone. This chain uses TRBV10-1 with TRBJ2-1, with a possible D match to TRBD1 (6 bases). Germline V CDR1 and CDR2: WNHNN, SYGVQD (reference sequence). Trimming took off 1 base at V and 8 bases at J, with 12 bases between the two ends. The CDR3 is 14 amino acids. CDR3: CASSELPQGDEQFF. The CDR3 DNA reads as TGCGCCAGCAGTGAGTTACCACAGGGTGATGAGCAGTTCTTC.

The chain employs TRBV11-2 and TRBJ1-2; D is undetermined. The CDR3 extends over 13 amino acids. V was clipped by 5 bases and J by 7 bases, with 14 bases between them. CDR1 is SGHAT, CDR2 FQNNGV, per germline. DNA for the CDR3: TGTGCCAGCAGCGAGGCGCGGATGGGTGGCTACACCTTC. It yields the protein CASSEARMGGYTF.